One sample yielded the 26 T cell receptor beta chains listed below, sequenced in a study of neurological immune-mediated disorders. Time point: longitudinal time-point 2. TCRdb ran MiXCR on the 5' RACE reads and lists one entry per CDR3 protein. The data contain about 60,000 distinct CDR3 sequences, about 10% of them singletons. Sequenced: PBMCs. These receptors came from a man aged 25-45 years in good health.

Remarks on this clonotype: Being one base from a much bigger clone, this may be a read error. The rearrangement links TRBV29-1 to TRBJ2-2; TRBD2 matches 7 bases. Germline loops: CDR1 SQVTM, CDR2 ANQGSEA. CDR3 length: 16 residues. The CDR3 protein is CSVLGLAELRTEELFF. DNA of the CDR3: TGCAGCGTCCTGGGTCTAGCGGAACTACGAACCGAGGAGCTGTTTTTT.

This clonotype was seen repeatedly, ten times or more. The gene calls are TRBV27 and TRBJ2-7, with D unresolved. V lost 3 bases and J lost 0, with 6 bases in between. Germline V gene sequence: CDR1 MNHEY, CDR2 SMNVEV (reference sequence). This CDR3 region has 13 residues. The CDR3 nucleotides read TGTGCCAGCAGTTTGGCTAGCTCCTACGAGCAGTACTTC. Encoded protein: CASSLASSYEQYF.

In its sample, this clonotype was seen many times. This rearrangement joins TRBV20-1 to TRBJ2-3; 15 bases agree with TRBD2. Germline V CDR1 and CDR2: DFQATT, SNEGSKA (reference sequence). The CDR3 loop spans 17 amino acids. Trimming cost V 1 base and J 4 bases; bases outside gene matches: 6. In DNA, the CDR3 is TGCAGTGCTAGAGCAGGACTAGCGGGAGGGGGGGCAGATACGCAGTATTTT. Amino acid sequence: CSARAGLAGGGADTQYF.

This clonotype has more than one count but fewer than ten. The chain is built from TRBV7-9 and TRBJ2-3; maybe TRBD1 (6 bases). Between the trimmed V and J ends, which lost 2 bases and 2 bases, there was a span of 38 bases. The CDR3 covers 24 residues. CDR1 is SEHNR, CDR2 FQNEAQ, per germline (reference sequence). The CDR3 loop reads CASSLRQPMRGLGPPGPDTDTQYF. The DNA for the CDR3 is TGTGCCAGCAGCTTAAGGCAACCGATGAGGGGGTTGGGGCCACCCGGTCCAGACACAGATACGCAGTATTTT.

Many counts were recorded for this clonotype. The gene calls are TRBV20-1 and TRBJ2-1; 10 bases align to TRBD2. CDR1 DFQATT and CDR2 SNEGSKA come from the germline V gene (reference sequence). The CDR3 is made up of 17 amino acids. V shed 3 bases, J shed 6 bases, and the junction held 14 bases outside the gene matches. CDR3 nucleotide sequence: TGCAGTGCTAGGGGGGCGTATGTTGGGACTAGCGTCAATGAGCAGTTCTTC. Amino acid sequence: CSARGAYVGTSVNEQFF.

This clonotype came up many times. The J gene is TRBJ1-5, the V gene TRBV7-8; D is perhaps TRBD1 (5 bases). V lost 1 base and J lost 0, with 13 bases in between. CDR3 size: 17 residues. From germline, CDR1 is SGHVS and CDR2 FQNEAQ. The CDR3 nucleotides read TGTGCCAGCAGCTTAGGGGTTGGGGCAAATAGCAATCAGCCCCAGCATTTT. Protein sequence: CASSLGVGANSNQPQHF.

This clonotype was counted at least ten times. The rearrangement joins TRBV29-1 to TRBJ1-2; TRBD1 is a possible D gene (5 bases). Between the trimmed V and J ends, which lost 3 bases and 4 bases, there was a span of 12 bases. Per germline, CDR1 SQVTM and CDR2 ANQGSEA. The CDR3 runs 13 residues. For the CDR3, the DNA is TGCAGCGTTGAGAGGGGATTGGGCTATGGCTACACCTTC. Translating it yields CSVERGLGYGYTF.

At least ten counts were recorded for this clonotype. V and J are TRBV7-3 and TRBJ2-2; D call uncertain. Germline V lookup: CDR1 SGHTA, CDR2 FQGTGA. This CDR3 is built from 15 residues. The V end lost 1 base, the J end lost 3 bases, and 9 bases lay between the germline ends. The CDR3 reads CASSLSGWDTGELFF. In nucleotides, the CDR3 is TGTGCCAGCAGCTTAAGCGGTTGGGACACCGGGGAGCTGTTTTTT.

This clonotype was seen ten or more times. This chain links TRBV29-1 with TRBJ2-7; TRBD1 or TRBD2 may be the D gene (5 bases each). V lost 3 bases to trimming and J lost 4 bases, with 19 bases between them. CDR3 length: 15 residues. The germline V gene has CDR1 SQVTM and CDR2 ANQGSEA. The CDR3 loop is CSVDLSGRDRYEQYF. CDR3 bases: TGCAGCGTTGACCTTAGTGGCAGGGACCGGTACGAGCAGTACTTC.

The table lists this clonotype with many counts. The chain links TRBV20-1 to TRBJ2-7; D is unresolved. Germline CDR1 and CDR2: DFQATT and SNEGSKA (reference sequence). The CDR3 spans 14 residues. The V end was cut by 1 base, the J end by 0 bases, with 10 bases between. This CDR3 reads CSARGIRLSYEQYF. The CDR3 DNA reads TGCAGTGCTAGAGGTATTAGGCTCTCCTACGAGCAGTACTTC.

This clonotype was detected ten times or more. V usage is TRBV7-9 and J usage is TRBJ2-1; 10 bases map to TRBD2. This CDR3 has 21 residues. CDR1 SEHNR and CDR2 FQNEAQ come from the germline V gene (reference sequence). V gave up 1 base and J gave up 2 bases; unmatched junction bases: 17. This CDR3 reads CASSLGAGLAGVGEPYNEQFF. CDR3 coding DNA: TGTGCCAGCAGCTTAGGCGCTGGTCTAGCGGGAGTGGGGGAACCCTACAATGAGCAGTTCTTC.

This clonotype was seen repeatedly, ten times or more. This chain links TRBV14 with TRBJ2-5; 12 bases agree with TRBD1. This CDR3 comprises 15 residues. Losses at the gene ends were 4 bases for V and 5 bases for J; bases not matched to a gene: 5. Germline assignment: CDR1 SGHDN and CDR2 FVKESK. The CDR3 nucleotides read TGTGCCAGCAGCCCGGGGACAGGGGGCCGGGAGACCCAGTACTTC. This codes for CASSPGTGGRETQYF.

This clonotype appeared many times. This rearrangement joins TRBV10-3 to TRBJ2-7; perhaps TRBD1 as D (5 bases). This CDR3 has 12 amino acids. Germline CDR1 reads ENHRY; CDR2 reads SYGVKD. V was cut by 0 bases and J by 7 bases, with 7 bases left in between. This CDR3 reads CAISESQGEQYF. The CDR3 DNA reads TGTGCCATCAGTGAGTCGCAGGGAGAGCAGTACTTC.

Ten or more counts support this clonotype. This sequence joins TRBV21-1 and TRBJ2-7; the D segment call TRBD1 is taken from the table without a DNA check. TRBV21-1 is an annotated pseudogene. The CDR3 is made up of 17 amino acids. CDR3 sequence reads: CASRALEVATGVHEQYF. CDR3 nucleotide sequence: TGTGCCAGCAGAGCACTGGAGGTCGCGACAGGGGTACACGAGCAGTACTTC.

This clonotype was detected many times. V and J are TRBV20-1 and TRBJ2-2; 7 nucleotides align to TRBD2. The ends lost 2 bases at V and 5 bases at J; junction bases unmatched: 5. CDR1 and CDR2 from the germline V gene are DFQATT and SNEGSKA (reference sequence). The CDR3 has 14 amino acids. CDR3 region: CSARYLAATGELFF. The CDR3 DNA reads TGCAGTGCTAGATACCTAGCGGCAACCGGGGAGCTGTTTTTT.

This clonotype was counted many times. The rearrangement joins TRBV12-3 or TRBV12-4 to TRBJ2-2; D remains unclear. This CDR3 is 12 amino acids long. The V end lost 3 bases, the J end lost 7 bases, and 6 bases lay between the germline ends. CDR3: CASSFGGGELFF. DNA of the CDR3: TGTGCCAGCAGTTTTGGCGGCGGGGAGCTGTTTTTT.

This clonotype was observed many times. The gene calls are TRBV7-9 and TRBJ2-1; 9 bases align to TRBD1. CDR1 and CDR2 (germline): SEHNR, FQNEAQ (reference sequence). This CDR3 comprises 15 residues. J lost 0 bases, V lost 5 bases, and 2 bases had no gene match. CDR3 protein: CASSPDRGSYNEQFF. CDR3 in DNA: TGTGCCAGCAGCCCGGACAGGGGCTCCTACAATGAGCAGTTCTTC.

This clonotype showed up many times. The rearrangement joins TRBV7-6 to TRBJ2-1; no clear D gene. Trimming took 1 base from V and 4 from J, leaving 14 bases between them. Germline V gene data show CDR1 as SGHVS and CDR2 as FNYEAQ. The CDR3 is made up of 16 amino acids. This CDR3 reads CASSLGGVILYNEQFF. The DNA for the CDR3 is TGTGCCAGCAGCTTAGGTGGGGTTATATTATACAATGAGCAGTTCTTC.

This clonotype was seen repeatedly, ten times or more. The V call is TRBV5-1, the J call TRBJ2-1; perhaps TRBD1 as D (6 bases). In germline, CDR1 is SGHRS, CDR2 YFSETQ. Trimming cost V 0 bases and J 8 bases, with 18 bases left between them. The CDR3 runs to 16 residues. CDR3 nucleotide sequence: TGCGCCAGCAGCTTGGCTGGGGCCCCAGGGGTGGATGAGCAGTTCTTC. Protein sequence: CASSLAGAPGVDEQFF.

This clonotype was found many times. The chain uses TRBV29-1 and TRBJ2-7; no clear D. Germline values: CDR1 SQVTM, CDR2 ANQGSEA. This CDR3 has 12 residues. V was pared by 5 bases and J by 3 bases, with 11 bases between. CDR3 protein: CSVRPGGYEQYF. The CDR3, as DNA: TGCAGCGTTCGACCCGGTGGCTACGAGCAGTACTTC.

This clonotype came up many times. CDR3 nucleotides: TGTGCCAGCAGTAACAGTAGCGTCAATGAGCAGTTCTTC. It yields the protein CASSNSSVNEQFF. V and J are TRBV12-3 or TRBV12-4 and TRBJ2-1; possible D gene TRBD2, 5 bases. This CDR3 contains 13 residues. With 5 bases removed from V and 6 bases from J, the gap between germline ends came to 11 bases.

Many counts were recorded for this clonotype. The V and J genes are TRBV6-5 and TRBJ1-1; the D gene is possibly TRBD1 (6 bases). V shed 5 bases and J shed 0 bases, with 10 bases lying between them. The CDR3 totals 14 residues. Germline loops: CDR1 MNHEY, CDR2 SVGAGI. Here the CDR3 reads CASSPQGLNTEAFF. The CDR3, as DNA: TGTGCCAGCAGTCCGCAGGGGTTGAACACTGAAGCTTTCTTT.

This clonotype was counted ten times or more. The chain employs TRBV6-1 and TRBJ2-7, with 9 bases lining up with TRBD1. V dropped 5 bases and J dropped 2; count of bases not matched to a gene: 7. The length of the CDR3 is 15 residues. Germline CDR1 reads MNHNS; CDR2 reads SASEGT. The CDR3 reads CASSLGQGMTYEQYF. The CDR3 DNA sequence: TGTGCCAGCAGTCTGGGACAGGGTATGACCTACGAGCAGTACTTC.

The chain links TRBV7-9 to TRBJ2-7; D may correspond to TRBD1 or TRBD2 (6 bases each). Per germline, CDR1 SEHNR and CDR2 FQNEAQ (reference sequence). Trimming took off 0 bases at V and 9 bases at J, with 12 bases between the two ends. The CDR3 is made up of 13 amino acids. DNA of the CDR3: TGTGCCAGCAGCTTAGCGAGGGGGGAGAGGCAGTACTTC. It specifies CASSLARGERQYF.

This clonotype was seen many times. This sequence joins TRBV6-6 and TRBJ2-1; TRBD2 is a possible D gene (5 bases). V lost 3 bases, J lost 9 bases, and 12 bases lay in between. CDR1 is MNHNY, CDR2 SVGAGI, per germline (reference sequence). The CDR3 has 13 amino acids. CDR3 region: CASSYRLAGEQFF. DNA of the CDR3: TGTGCCAGCAGTTATAGGCTAGCTGGTGAGCAGTTCTTC.

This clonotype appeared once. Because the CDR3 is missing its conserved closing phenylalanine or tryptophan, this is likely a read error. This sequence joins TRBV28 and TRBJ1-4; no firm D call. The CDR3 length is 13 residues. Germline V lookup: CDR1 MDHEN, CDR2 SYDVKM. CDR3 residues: CVSSHTWDEKLFL. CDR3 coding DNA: TGTGTCAGCAGCCACACGTGGGATGAAAAACTGTTTCTT.